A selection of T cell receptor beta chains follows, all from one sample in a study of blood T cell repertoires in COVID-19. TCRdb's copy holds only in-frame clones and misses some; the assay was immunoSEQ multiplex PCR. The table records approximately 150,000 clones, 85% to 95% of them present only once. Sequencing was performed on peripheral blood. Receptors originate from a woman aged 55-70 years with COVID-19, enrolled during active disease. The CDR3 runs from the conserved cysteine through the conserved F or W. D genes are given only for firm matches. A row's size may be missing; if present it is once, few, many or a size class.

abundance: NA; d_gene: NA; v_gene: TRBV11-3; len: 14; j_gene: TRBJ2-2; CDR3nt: TGTGCCAGCAGCCCGCAGGGTAGTGCCGGGGAGCTGTTTTTT; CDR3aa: CASSPQGSAGELFF
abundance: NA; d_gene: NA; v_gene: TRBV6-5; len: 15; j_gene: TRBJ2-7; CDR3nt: TGTGCCAGCAGTTACAGCCGGGTGGGGCCAGGAGAGCAGTACTTC; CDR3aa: CASSYSRVGPGEQYF
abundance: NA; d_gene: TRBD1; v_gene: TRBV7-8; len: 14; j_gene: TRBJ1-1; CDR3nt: TGTGCCAGCAGCCGTCAGACAGGGGGAGTTGAAGCTTTCTTT; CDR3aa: CASSRQTGGVEAFF
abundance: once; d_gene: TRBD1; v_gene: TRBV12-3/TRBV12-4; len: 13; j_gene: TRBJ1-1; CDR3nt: TGTGCCAGCAGTTTCGGACAGGGCACTGAAGCTTTCTTT; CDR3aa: CASSFGQGTEAFF
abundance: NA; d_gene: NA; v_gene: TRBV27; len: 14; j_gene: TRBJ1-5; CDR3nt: TGTGCCAGCAGAAACTCGGGGGACAATCAGCCCCAGCATTTT; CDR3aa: CASRNSGDNQPQHF
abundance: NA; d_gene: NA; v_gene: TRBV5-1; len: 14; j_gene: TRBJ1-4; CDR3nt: TGCGCCAGCAGCCCTAACCGGGAGAATGAAAAACTGTTTTTT; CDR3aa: CASSPNRENEKLFF
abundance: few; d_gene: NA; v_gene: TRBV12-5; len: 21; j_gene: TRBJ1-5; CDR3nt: TGTGCTAGTGGTTTGGCCCCCACGAGTATCGGAGGACCATTGCCGAATCAGCCCCAGCATTTT; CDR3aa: CASGLAPTSIGGPLPNQPQHF
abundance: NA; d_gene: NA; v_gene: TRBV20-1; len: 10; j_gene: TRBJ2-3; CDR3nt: TGCAGTGTTTCGTCAGATACGCAGTATTTT; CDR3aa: CSVSSDTQYF
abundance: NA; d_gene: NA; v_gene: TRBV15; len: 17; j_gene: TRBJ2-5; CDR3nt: TGTGCCACCAGCCCGCGGCCGGGGATCAACCTCGGGGGGCCCCAGTACTTC; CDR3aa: CATSPRPGINLGGPQYF
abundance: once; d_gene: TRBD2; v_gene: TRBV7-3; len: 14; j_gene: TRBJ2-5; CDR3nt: TGTGCCAGCAGCCCTAGCGGGGTCGGGGAGACCCAGTACTTC; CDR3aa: CASSPSGVGETQYF